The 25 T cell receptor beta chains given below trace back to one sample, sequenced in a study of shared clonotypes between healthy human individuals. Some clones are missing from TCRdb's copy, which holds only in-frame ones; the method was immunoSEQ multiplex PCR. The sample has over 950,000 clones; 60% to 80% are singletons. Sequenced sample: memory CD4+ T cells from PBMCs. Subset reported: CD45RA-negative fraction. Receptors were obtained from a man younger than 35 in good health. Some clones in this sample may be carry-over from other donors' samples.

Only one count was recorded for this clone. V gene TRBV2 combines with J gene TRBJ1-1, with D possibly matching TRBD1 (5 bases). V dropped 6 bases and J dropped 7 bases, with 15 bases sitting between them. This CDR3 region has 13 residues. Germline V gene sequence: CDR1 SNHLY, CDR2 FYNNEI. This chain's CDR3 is CASSVDTLFEAFF. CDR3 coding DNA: TGTGCCAGCAGCGTGGACACCCTTTTTGAAGCTTTCTTT. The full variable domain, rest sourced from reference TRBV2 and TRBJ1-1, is EPEVTQTPSHQVTQMGQEVILRCVPISNHLYFYWYRQILGQKVEFLVSFYNNEISEKSEIFDDQFSVERPDGSNFTLKIRSTKLEDSAMYFCASSVDTLFEAFFGQGTRLTVV.

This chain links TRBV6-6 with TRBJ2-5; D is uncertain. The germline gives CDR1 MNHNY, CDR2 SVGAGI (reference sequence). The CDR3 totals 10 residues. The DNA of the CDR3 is TGTCCCCCGTTTGGAGAGACCCAGTACTTC. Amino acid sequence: CPPFGETQYF.

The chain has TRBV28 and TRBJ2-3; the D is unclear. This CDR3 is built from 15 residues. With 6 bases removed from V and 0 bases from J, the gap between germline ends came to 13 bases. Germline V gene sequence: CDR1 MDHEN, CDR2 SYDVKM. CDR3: CASSPIRSSTDTQYF. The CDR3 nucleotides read TGTGCCAGCAGCCCGATACGGTCCAGCACAGATACGCAGTATTTT. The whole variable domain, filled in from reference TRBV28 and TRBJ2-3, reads DVKVTQSSRYLVKRTGEKVFLECVQDMDHENMFWYRQDPGLGLRLIYFSYDVKMKEKGDIPEGYSVSREKKERFSLILESASTNQTSMYLCASSPIRSSTDTQYFGPGTRLTVL.

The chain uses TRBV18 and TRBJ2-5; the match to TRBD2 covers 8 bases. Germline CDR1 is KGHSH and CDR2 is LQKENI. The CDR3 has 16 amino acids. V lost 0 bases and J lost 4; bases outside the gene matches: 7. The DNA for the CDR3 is TGTGCCAGCTCACCACCCGGGGGACTAGTCACAGAGACCCAGTACTTC. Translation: CASSPPGGLVTETQYF.

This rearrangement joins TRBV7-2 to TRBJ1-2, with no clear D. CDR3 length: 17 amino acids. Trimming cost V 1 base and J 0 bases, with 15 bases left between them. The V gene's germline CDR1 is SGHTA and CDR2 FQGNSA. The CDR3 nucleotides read TGTGCCAGCAGCTTAGTTGGGAGGCCCGGAGCTAACTATGGCTACACCTTC. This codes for CASSLVGRPGANYGYTF.

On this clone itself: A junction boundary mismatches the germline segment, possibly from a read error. CDR3 in DNA: TGTGCCAGCAGCTTAAATTGGGGCCTTGGGCACTTC. Protein sequence: CASSLNWGLGHF. This chain joins TRBV7-2 and TRBJ2-7; weak D call: TRBD1 (5 bases). The CDR3 extends over 12 amino acids. The germline V gene encodes CDR1 SGHTA and CDR2 FQGNSA.

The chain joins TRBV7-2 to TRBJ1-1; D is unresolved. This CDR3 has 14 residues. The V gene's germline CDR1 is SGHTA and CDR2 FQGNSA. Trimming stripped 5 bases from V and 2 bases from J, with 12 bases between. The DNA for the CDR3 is TGTGCCAGCAGCCAGTCTATAGCTAACACTGAAGCTTTCTTT. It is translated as CASSQSIANTEAFF.

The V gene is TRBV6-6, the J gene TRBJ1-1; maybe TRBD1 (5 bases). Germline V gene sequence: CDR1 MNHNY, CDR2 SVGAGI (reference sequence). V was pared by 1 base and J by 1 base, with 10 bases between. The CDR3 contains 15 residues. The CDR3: CASSYWTGGNTEAFF. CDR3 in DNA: TGTGCCAGCAGTTACTGGACTGGGGGGAACACTGAAGCTTTCTTT.

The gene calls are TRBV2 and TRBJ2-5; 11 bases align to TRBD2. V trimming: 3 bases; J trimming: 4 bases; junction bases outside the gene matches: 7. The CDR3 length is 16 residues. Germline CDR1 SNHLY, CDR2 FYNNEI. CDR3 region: CASSEGLAGGGETQYF. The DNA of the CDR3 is TGTGCCAGCAGTGAGGGGCTAGCGGGAGGCGGAGAGACCCAGTACTTC. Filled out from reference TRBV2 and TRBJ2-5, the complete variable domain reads EPEVTQTPSHQVTQMGQEVILRCVPISNHLYFYWYRQILGQKVEFLVSFYNNEISEKSEIFDDQFSVERPDGSNFTLKIRSTKLEDSAMYFCASSEGLAGGGETQYFGPGTRLLVL.

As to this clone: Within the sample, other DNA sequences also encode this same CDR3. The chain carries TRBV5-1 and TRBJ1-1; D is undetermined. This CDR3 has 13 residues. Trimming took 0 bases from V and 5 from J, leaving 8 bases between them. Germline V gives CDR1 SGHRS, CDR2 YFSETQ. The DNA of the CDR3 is TGCGCCAGCAGCTTGGTAGTGAGAACTGAAGCTTTCTTT. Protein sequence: CASSLVVRTEAFF.

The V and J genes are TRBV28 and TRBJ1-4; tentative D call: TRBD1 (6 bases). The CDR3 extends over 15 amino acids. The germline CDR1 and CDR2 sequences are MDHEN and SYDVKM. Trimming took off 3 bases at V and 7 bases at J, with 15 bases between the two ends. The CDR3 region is CASSLGGQLGEKLFF. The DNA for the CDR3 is TGTGCCAGCAGTTTGGGGGGGCAATTGGGTGAAAAACTGTTTTTT.

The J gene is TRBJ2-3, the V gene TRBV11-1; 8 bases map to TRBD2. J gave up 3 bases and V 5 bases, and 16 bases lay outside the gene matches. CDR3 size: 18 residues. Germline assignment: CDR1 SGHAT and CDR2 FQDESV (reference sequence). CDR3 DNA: TGTGCCAGCAGCCGAACCGACGGGGCGGGAGGCAGGACAGATACGCAGTATTTT. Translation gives CASSRTDGAGGRTDTQYF.

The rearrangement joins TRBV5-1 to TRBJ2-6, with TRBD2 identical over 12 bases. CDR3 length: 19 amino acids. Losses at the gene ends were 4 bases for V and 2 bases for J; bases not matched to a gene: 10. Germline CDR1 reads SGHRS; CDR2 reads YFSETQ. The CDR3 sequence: CASSQGLAGIMAGANVLTF. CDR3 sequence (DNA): TGCGCCAGCAGCCAGGGACTAGCGGGTATCATGGCTGGGGCCAACGTCCTGACTTTC.

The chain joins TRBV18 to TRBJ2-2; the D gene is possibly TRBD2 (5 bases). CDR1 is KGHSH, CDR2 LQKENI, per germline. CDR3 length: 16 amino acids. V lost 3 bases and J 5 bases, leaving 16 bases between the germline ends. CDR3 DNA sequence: TGTGCCAGCTCACCCGTGCGGGCTACGATAACCGGGGAGCTGTTTTTT. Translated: CASSPVRATITGELFF.

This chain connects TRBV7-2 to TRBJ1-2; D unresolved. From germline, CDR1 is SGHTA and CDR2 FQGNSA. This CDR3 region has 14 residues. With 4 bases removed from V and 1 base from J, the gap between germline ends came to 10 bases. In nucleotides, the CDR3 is TGTGCCAGCAGCTCCGGGATCCTTAACTATGGCTACACCTTC. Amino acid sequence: CASSSGILNYGYTF.

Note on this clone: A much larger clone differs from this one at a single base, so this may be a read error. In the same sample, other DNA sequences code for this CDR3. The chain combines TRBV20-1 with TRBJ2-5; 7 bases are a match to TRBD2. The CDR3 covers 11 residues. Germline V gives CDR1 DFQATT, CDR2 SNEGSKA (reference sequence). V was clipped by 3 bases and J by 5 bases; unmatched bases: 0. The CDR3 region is CSASGRETQYF. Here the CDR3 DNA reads TGCAGTGCTAGCGGGAGGGAGACCCAGTACTTC.

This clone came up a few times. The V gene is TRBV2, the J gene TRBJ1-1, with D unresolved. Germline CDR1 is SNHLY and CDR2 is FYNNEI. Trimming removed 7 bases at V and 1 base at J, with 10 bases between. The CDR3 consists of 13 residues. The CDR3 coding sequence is TGTGCCAGCATGGCAGGATGGAACACTGAAGCTTTCTTT. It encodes CASMAGWNTEAFF.

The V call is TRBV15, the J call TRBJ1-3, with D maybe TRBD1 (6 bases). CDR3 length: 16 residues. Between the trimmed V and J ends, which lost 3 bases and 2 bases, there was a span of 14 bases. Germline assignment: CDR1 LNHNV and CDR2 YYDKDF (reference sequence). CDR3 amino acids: CATSRGQQGPGNTIYF. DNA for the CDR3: TGTGCCACCAGCAGGGGACAACAGGGTCCTGGAAACACCATATATTTT.

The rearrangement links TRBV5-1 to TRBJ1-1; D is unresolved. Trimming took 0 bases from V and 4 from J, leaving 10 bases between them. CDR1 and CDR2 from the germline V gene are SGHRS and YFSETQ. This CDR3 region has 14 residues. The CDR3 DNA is TGCGCCAGCAGCTTGGGGGCCAGCGGCACTGAAGCTTTCTTT. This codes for CASSLGASGTEAFF.

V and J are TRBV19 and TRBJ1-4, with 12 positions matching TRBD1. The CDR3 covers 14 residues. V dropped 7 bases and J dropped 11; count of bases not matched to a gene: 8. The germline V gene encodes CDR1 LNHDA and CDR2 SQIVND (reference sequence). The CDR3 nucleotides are TGTGCCAGTACAACCGGGACAGGGGGCGGGAAACTGTTTTTT. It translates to CASTTGTGGGKLFF.

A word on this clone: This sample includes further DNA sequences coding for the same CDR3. CDR3 sequence reads: CASSRRNTEAFF. For the CDR3, the DNA is TGTGCCAGCAGTCGGAGGAACACTGAAGCTTTCTTT. V gene TRBV6-5 combines with J gene TRBJ1-1; D remains unclear. CDR1 and CDR2 (germline): MNHEY, SVGAGI. This CDR3 has 12 amino acids. Deletions cut 5 bases from V and 1 base from J, with 5 bases between.

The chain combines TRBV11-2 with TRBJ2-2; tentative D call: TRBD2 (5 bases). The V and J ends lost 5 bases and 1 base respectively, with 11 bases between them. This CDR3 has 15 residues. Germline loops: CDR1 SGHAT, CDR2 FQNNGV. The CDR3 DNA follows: TGTGCCAGCAGCCAGCCGGGGAGGAACACCGGGGAGCTGTTTTTT. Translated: CASSQPGRNTGELFF.

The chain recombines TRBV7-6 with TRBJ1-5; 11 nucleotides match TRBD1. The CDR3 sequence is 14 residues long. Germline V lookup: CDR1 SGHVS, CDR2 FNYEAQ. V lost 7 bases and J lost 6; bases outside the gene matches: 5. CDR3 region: CASTVGTGGQPQHF. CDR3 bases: TGTGCCAGCACGGTCGGGACAGGGGGTCAGCCCCAGCATTTT.

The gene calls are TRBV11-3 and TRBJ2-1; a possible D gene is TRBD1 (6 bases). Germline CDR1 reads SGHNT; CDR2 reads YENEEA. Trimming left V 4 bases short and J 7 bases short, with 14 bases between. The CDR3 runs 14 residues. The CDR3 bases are TGTGCCAGCAGCTCGTACAGGGTCGGGAATGAGCAGTTCTTC. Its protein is CASSSYRVGNEQFF.

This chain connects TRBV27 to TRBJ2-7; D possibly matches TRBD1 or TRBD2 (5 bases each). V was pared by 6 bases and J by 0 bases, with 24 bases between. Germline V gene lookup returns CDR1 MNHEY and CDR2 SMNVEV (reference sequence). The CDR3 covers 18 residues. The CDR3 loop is CASSPRATEGRLSYEQYF. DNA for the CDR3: TGTGCCAGCAGCCCCAGGGCTACAGAGGGTCGCCTCTCCTACGAGCAGTACTTC.